This TCR beta chain stems from a study of T cells in Graves' hyperthyroidism and ophthalmopathy. This CDR3 has 16 amino acids. Trimming removed 5 bases at V and 6 bases at J, with 19 bases between. Looked up from germline, CDR1 is SNHLY and CDR2 is FYNNEI. The authors took PBMCs from 9.5 to 10 ml fresh peripheral blood. This clonotype appeared many times. Its specificity is unknown. Study observations and caveats: Most expanded thyroid clonotypes above 0.001 also appeared in blood. Using 13 V-J features, a model discriminated ophthalmopathy from stable hyperthyroidism.

The CDR3 regions of TCR beta were amplified from RNA transcripts. HTBI primers drove first-round RT-PCR of the TCR CDR3. TCRdb analysed the multiplex PCR reads with MiXCR anew, one entry per CDR3 protein. This sample has around 490,000 distinct CDR3 sequences, with just under 20% found just once. Sequencing was done on a sample of blood. V and J are TRBV2 and TRBJ2-2, with D possibly matching TRBD2 (5 bases). This TCR was recovered from a man aged 40-50 years with Graves' ophthalmopathy. CDR3 protein: CASSPAPGTHAGELFF. The CDR3 region has the DNA TGTGCCAGCAGTCCCGCGCCGGGAACCCACGCCGGGGAGCTGTTTTTT.